These T cell receptor beta chains were read from a single sample in a study of cytomegalovirus exposure and HLA in healthy donors. The protocol was immunoSEQ multiplex PCR, while the TCRdb copy is restricted to in-frame clones and leaves out a portion. The sample has around 190,000 clones; more than 70% are singletons. Specimen: PBMCs. The receptors were sampled from a woman younger than 30 in good health and CMV-seronegative. The CDR3 runs from the conserved cysteine through the conserved F or W. D genes are given only for firm matches. The size of a clone is reported for some rows only, either as once, few or many, or as a class for expanded clones.

clone size,D gene,V gene,J gene,CDR3 DNA,CDR3 protein
.,.,TRBV7-9,TRBJ1-1,TGTGCCAGCAGCTTAACCAGTAGCTCGAACACTGAAGCTTTCTTT,CASSLTSSSNTEAFF
.,.,TRBV19,TRBJ2-3,TGTGCCAGTAGTATACTAGCGAGTTACACAGATACGCAGTATTTT,CASSILASYTDTQYF
.,TRBD2,TRBV11-2,TRBJ2-1,TGTGCCAGCAGCTCCTCTAGCGGTGCGGGCCAGTTCTTC,CASSSSSGAGQFF
few,.,TRBV14,TRBJ1-2,TGTGCCAGCAGCCCCAGACAGGCCTATGGCTACACCTTC,CASSPRQAYGYTF
.,.,TRBV27,TRBJ2-1,TGTGCCAGCAGTTTGTATTCCGGACAGTACAATGAGCAGTTCTTC,CASSLYSGQYNEQFF
.,.,TRBV19,TRBJ2-3,TGTGCCAGTAGTATGGGACTTCACACAGATACGCAGTATTTT,CASSMGLHTDTQYF
once,TRBD1,TRBV11-3,TRBJ2-7,TGTGCCAGCAGCCCCGACAGGGGGCGTGGATACGAGCAGTACTTC,CASSPDRGRGYEQYF
.,TRBD2,TRBV5-1,TRBJ2-1,TGCGCCAGCAGCTTGGGAGCGGGGGGGCGACAAATTGCCTACAATGAGCAGTTCTTC,CASSLGAGGRQIAYNEQFF
.,.,TRBV30,TRBJ1-1,TGTGCCTGGAGTCTCGGGGTAGAGACTGAAGCTTTCTTT,CAWSLGVETEAFF
.,TRBD1,TRBV19,TRBJ1-1,TGTGCCAGTAGTATATCGACAGGGCTCACTGAAGCTTTCTTT,CASSISTGLTEAFF
.,TRBD2,TRBV5-4,TRBJ2-3,TGTGCCAGCAGCTCAGCGGGAGTAACAGATACGCAGTATTTT,CASSSAGVTDTQYF
.,TRBD2,TRBV5-1,TRBJ2-7,TGCGCCAGCAGCCTGACTAGCCGGGTTGAGAGCGAGCAGTACTTC,CASSLTSRVESEQYF
few,.,TRBV15,TRBJ1-5,TGTGCCACCAGCAGTATAAATGGCAATCAGCCCCAGCATTTT,CATSSINGNQPQHF
.,.,TRBV13,TRBJ1-1,TGTGCCAGCAGCTTAGAGGGGCAGAGCACTGAAGCTTTCTTT,CASSLEGQSTEAFF
once,.,TRBV29-1,TRBJ2-3,TGCAGCGTTGAAGAAAGGACTTGGTACACAGATACGCAGTATTTT,CSVEERTWYTDTQYF
.,TRBD2,TRBV10-3,TRBJ2-7,TGTGCCATCAAGTCCGAAGGGCTAGCGGGGCATTCCTACGAGCAGTACTTC,CAIKSEGLAGHSYEQYF